This TCR beta chain was found in a study of OX40 agonist ivuxolimab in advanced cancers. In the study overall: Ivuxolimab was a fully human IgG2 agonistic monoclonal antibody targeting the costimulatory receptor OX40 (CD134). Partial responses occurred in three dose-escalation patients: two with cutaneous melanoma and one with hepatocellular carcinoma. A male proportion of 82.7% and a mean age of approximately 58 years, ranging from 23 to 79, were recorded for the dose-escalation cohort. The monotherapy dose-escalation portion (N ≈ 52 patients) of the phase I ivuxolimab trial is reported in the paper. Among the roughly 50 dose-escalation patients, some 20 had hepatocellular carcinoma, 15 or so melanoma, 9 renal cell carcinoma and 9 head and neck cancer. Patients were allowed to have had prior anti-PD-1, anti-PD-L1 or anti-CTLA-4 therapy, and more than 35% of the dose-escalation patients had been treated with checkpoint inhibitors. Intravenous ivuxolimab was administered to patients every 2 weeks at six dose levels: 0.01, 0.1, 0.3, 1.5, 3 and 10 mg/kg. The point of sequencing TCRbeta in the periphery was to test whether ivuxolimab changed TCR sequence diversity and drove clonal T-cell expansion. The paper as a whole reports these results and caveats: Low levels of normalized T-cell clonal expansion were also seen in some patients who did not respond. Partial responders in the 0.1-3.0 mg/kg groups had among the lowest normalized peripheral clonal expansion, especially among CD8+ T cells. Clonal expansion of both CD4+ and CD8+ blood T cells was observed from baseline to week 6 at doses 0.1 to 3.0 mg/kg. The antigen specificity of the peripheral T cells that underwent clonal expansion was not determined. On average, CD8+ T cells showed more expanded clones than CD4+ T cells after ivuxolimab.

According to the germline V gene, CDR1 reads LGHNA and CDR2 reads YSLEER. The CDR3, cysteine through phenylalanine, is 15 amino acids long. Only the CDR3 region is kept as DNA, spanning 45 bases read in frame from base 1. Here V drops 4 bases and J drops 5 bases, and the junction holds 6 bases not matched to any gene. To sequence the TCRbeta CDR3 region, genomic DNA was isolated from the sorted cells. The immunoSEQ Assay was used to sequence the TCRbeta CDR3 regions. Here the immuneACCESS table is served through TCRdb, limited to in-frame sequences with V and J called. Missing clones are a known gap in these copies; in checked studies unresolved V genes cover under half, and the rest lacks a known reason. Present in this sample are over 50,000 clones, 75% to 90% of which were seen just once. The leading ten clones occupy over 15% of the sample. This clone was seen only a few times. Its antigen remains undetermined. Qualities for individual bases were not recorded, and no much larger clone is one base off.

The trial excluded patients who had a history of autoimmune disease or who were on systemic immunosuppression. Peripheral blood for TCR sequencing was drawn from every dose cohort at baseline, at cycle 4 day 1 and at cycle 7 day 1. Samples were obtained from an open-label, multicenter, first-in-human phase I dose-escalation trial of ivuxolimab. The trial enrolled adults with locally advanced or metastatic head and neck squamous cell, hepatocellular, melanoma or renal cell carcinoma. Before TCR sequencing, CD4+ T cells and CD8+ T cells were sorted from peripheral blood as separate populations. This receptor chain uses TRBV4-3 and TRBJ2-7, with 12 central nucleotides matching TRBD2. This specimen consisted of CD4+ or CD8+ T cells sorted from blood, obtained in a trial of the OX40 agonist ivuxolimab. The clonotype originates from an adult with an advanced solid tumor such as melanoma, head and neck, liver or kidney cancer. The CDR3 reads as follows: CASSPLAGGPHEQYF. Read as DNA, the sequence is TGCGCCAGCAGCCCACTAGCGGGAGGTCCTCACGAGCAGTACTTC.